This entry lists 5 T cell receptor beta chains sequenced from one sample in a study of T-cell memory formation after mild COVID-19. Each CDR3 protein gets one entry after TCRdb re-called the 5' RACE reads with MiXCR. This sample has more than 400,000 distinct CDR3 sequences, with 15% to 20% found just once. The sequenced sample was PBMCs or a T cell subset sorted from them (not recorded which). The source is an adult woman who had mild COVID-19 (a few samples of this study predate the infection). Cell type and time point are not known.

The chain carries TRBV10-3 and TRBJ1-5; tentative D call: TRBD1 (5 bases). The CDR3 contains 14 residues. In germline, CDR1 is ENHRY, CDR2 SYGVKD. Trimming shortened V by 4 bases and J by 1 base, and 8 bases separated the two germline ends. The CDR3 DNA follows: TGTGCCATCAGTGCAGGGTCGAGCAATCAGCCCCAGCATTTT. It encodes CAISAGSSNQPQHF.

This sequence joins TRBV5-1 and TRBJ1-1; 9 bases fit TRBD1. V shed 0 bases and J 4 bases; nucleotides not matched to a gene: 7. This CDR3 has 16 residues. Per the germline V gene, CDR1 is SGHRS and CDR2 is YFSETQ. As DNA, the CDR3 is TGCGCCAGCAGCTTGGCTACAGGGGGCGCGGCCACTGAAGCTTTCTTT. Amino acids: CASSLATGGAATEAFF.

The table lists this clonotype with a few counts. V usage is TRBV20-1 and J usage is TRBJ2-7; D tentatively reads TRBD1 or TRBD2 (7 bases each). CDR1 and CDR2 from the germline V gene are DFQATT and SNEGSKA (reference sequence). Between the trimmed V and J ends, which lost 0 bases and 3 bases, there was a span of 15 bases. The CDR3 consists of 15 residues. This CDR3 reads CSARDRGRVYYEQYF. In DNA form, the CDR3 reads TGCAGTGCTAGAGACAGGGGGAGGGTCTACTACGAGCAGTACTTC.

This clonotype was observed at least ten times. The gene calls are TRBV7-9 and TRBJ2-5; D tentatively fits TRBD1 or TRBD2 (5 bases each). This CDR3 contains 13 residues. Trimming shortened V by 8 bases and J by 3 bases, and 13 bases separated the two germline ends. Germline V gives CDR1 SEHNR, CDR2 FQNEAQ (reference sequence). This CDR3 reads CASLGTNEETQYF. The DNA of the CDR3 is TGTGCCAGCCTAGGGACGAACGAAGAGACCCAGTACTTC.

This clonotype was detected many times. The rearrangement joins TRBV10-3 to TRBJ2-5; TRBD2 matches at 14 bases. Per germline, CDR1 ENHRY and CDR2 SYGVKD. Losses at the gene ends were 6 bases for V and 5 bases for J; bases not matched to a gene: 8. The CDR3 totals 16 residues. This chain's CDR3 is CAISSGLAGASETQYF. The CDR3 nucleotides read TGTGCCATCAGCTCGGGACTAGCGGGAGCCAGTGAGACCCAGTACTTC.